The 22 T cell receptor beta chains given below trace back to one sample, sequenced in a study of spatial heterogeneity in lung cancer. TCRdb fed the 5' RACE reads into MiXCR, producing one record per CDR3 protein. Of under 30,000 distinct CDR3 sequences in the sample, less than 5.5% were seen once. Time point indicated: sample taken at primary tumor resection. Tumor, nontumor lung or frozen PBMC supplied whole RNA, sequenced without sorting. The input for sequencing was PBMCs, taken at surgery. The source of these receptors is a male donor with early-stage non-small cell lung cancer.

This clonotype was observed many times. The chain recombines TRBV28 with TRBJ2-4, with TRBD1 as a possible D gene (6 bases). Germline V gene lookup returns CDR1 MDHEN and CDR2 SYDVKM. The CDR3 runs 13 residues. Trimming cost V 5 bases and J 8 bases, with 13 bases left between them. CDR3 loop: CASSPQGTDIQYF. CDR3 sequence (DNA): TGTGCCAGCAGTCCGCAGGGGACGGACATTCAGTACTTC.

This clonotype was found many times. The gene calls are TRBV20-1 and TRBJ1-3; 8 bases are a match to TRBD1. Germline trimming cut 3 bases from V and 8 bases from J; bases unmatched to any gene: 21. The V gene's germline CDR1 is DFQATT and CDR2 SNEGSKA (reference sequence). The CDR3 has 18 amino acids. CDR3 coding DNA: TGCAGTGCTAGGGACCCCCGCGGAGGACAGGGAGGCGTGGACACCATATATTTT. Translating it yields CSARDPRGGQGGVDTIYF.

The sample holds many counts of this clonotype. The chain employs TRBV5-5 and TRBJ2-5; D gene uncertain. CDR1 and CDR2 from the germline V gene are SGHKS and YYEKEE (reference sequence). V was pared by 1 base and J by 5 bases, with 9 bases between. The CDR3 has 13 residues. The CDR3 coding sequence is TGTGCCAGCAGCTTGTTGGGCAGGGAGACCCAGTACTTC. This translates into CASSLLGRETQYF.

This clonotype was seen ten or more times. The chain recombines TRBV18 with TRBJ1-4, with 9 nucleotides matching TRBD1. Germline CDR1 reads KGHSH; CDR2 reads LQKENI. The CDR3 is made up of 17 amino acids. V trimming: 0 bases; J trimming: 8 bases; junction bases outside the gene matches: 10. This chain's CDR3 is CASSPPNRGLLEEKLFF. The CDR3 region has the DNA TGTGCCAGCTCACCACCAAACAGGGGGCTGTTGGAGGAAAAACTGTTTTTT. Supplemented by reference TRBV18 and TRBJ1-4, the full variable domain reads NAGVMQNPRHLVRRRGQEARLRCSPMKGHSHVYWYRQLPEEGLKFMVYLQKENIIDESGMPKERFSAEFPKEGPSILRIQQVVRGDSAAYFCASSPPNRGLLEEKLFFGSGTQLSVL.

This clonotype was observed many times. The chain couples TRBV7-9 to TRBJ2-1; TRBD2 is a possible D gene (5 bases). This CDR3 spans 14 amino acids. The germline CDR1 and CDR2 sequences are SEHNR and FQNEAQ (reference sequence). Trimming took 6 bases from V and 7 from J, leaving 16 bases between them. In DNA, the CDR3 is TGTGCCAGCAGACTACTAGGCCCGATTAATGAGCAGTTCTTC. Encoded protein: CASRLLGPINEQFF.

This clonotype was detected many times. The chain has TRBV3-1 and TRBJ2-7; 7 bases align to TRBD2. J gave up 2 bases and V 3 bases, and 4 bases lay outside the gene matches. Germline V gives CDR1 LGHDT, CDR2 YNNKEL (reference sequence). The CDR3 runs 14 residues. In nucleotides, the CDR3 is TGTGCCAGCAGCCAGGGGGGGAGTACCTACGAGCAGTACTTC. This encodes CASSQGGSTYEQYF.

This clonotype came up many times. The chain is built from TRBV30 and TRBJ2-5, with a possible D match to TRBD1 (5 bases). Trimming removed 2 bases at V and 2 bases at J, with 9 bases between. From germline, CDR1 is GTSNPN and CDR2 SVGIG (reference sequence). The CDR3 runs to 13 residues. DNA for the CDR3: TGTGCCTGGAGTTCGGACACACAAGAGACCCAGTACTTC. It specifies CAWSSDTQETQYF.

This clonotype occurred many times. This chain links TRBV11-2 with TRBJ1-4; D gene unclear. The CDR3 consists of 13 residues. Germline V gene lookup returns CDR1 SGHAT and CDR2 FQNNGV. V lost 1 base and J 6 bases, leaving 6 bases between the germline ends. CDR3 in amino acids: CASSLAGYEKLFF. In DNA, the CDR3 is TGTGCCAGCAGCTTAGCAGGCTATGAAAAACTGTTTTTT.

This clonotype was found many times. V is TRBV10-3 and J is TRBJ2-1; D gene uncertain. This CDR3 is 19 amino acids long. Trimming shortened V by 0 bases and J by 1 base, and 19 bases separated the two germline ends. Germline CDR1 ENHRY, CDR2 SYGVKD. CDR3 DNA: TGTGCCATCAGTGAGTCGATGGGCCTACGGGTGCAGTCCTACAATGAGCAGTTCTTC. Amino acid sequence: CAISESMGLRVQSYNEQFF.

This clonotype appeared many times. The chain's CDR3 is CASSYRPLNNEQFF. CDR3 bases: TGTGCCAGCAGTTACCGGCCGCTCAACAATGAGCAGTTCTTC. This rearrangement joins TRBV6-5 to TRBJ2-1; D gene uncertain. This CDR3 is 14 amino acids long. Germline V gene lookup returns CDR1 MNHEY and CDR2 SVGAGI. The V gene lost 2 bases and the J gene lost 5 bases, with 10 bases spanning the gap.

At least ten counts were recorded for this clonotype. The chain links TRBV20-1 to TRBJ2-3, with 11 bases lining up with TRBD2. Germline loops: CDR1 DFQATT, CDR2 SNEGSKA (reference sequence). Trimming removed 1 base from V and 5 bases from J; junction bases left unmatched: 8. The CDR3 is 16 amino acids. CDR3 loop: CSARARSGGAKDTQYF. The CDR3 DNA is TGCAGTGCTAGAGCCCGTAGCGGGGGGGCAAAAGATACGCAGTATTTT.

Ten or more counts support this clonotype. The gene calls are TRBV28 and TRBJ1-1, with TRBD1 matching 8 bases. There are 14 residues in the CDR3. Losses at the gene ends were 6 bases for V and 6 bases for J; bases not matched to a gene: 9. CDR1 is MDHEN and CDR2 is SYDVKM in the germline V gene. CDR3 DNA sequence: TGTGCCAGCAGGAGCGGACAGGGCGTGTCTGAAGCTTTCTTT. As protein: CASRSGQGVSEAFF.

This clonotype rates as medium-sized. The chain recombines TRBV12-3 or TRBV12-4 with TRBJ2-3; 10 bases line up with TRBD1. The CDR3 is made up of 14 amino acids. J gave up 6 bases and V 4 bases, and 4 bases lay outside the gene matches. The CDR3 DNA reads TGTGCCAGCAGTTCGGACAGGGGGACCGATACGCAGTATTTT. Translated, it gives CASSSDRGTDTQYF.

In this sample, this clonotype is medium-sized. CDR3 coding DNA: TGTGCCAGCAGCCAAGATTCCGGCTCCTACGAGCAGTACTTC. Protein sequence: CASSQDSGSYEQYF. The chain has TRBV3-1 and TRBJ2-7; D gene ambiguous. Trimming took 0 bases from V and 0 from J, leaving 6 bases between them. CDR1 is LGHDT and CDR2 is YNNKEL in the germline V gene (reference sequence). The CDR3 sequence is 14 residues long.

This clonotype showed up many times. The chain combines TRBV7-3 with TRBJ1-3; D ambiguous. The V and J ends lost 2 bases and 0 bases respectively, with 8 bases between them. The CDR3 spans 15 residues. CDR1 and CDR2 (germline): SGHTA, FQGTGA. CDR3 region: CASSLASSSGNTIYF. CDR3 DNA sequence: TGTGCCAGCAGCTTAGCCTCGAGCTCTGGAAACACCATATATTTT.

In this sample, this clonotype turned up many times. V is TRBV3-1 and J is TRBJ1-2; D not certain. The V end lost 2 bases, the J end lost 4 bases, and 8 bases lay between the germline ends. This CDR3 spans 13 amino acids. Germline V gene lookup returns CDR1 LGHDT and CDR2 YNNKEL (reference sequence). CDR3 loop: CASSQTESYGYTF. DNA of the CDR3: TGTGCCAGCAGCCAAACCGAGAGCTATGGCTACACCTTC.

This clonotype was detected ten times or more. The gene calls are TRBV28 and TRBJ1-3; D unresolved. Germline lookup yields CDR1 MDHEN and CDR2 SYDVKM. V shed 3 bases and J shed 0 bases, with 12 bases lying between them. This CDR3 comprises 16 residues. The CDR3 bases are TGTGCCAGCAGTTTTGGGCAGCCTATCTCTGGAAACACCATATATTTT. The encoded protein is CASSFGQPISGNTIYF.

This clonotype was seen many times. The chain employs TRBV7-9 and TRBJ2-5; D gene uncertain. The V gene's germline CDR1 is SEHNR and CDR2 FQNEAQ (reference sequence). Trimming pared 5 bases from V and 4 bases from J, leaving 17 bases between. The CDR3 is 15 residues long. The CDR3 sequence: CASSSALESRETQYF. The CDR3 nucleotides read TGTGCCAGCAGCAGCGCACTGGAGTCAAGAGAGACCCAGTACTTC.

This clonotype was detected only a few times. The rearrangement joins TRBV11-1 to TRBJ2-3; 7 bases agree with TRBD2. This CDR3 comprises 14 residues. The ends lost 5 bases at V and 1 base at J; junction bases unmatched: 3. Looked up from germline, CDR1 is SGHAT and CDR2 is FQDESV (reference sequence). The CDR3 DNA follows: TGTGCCAGCAGCAGCGGGACTGGCACAGATACGCAGTATTTT. This encodes CASSSGTGTDTQYF.

This clonotype was found many times. The genes are TRBV5-1 and TRBJ2-7; D is perhaps TRBD1 (6 bases). Trimming stripped 4 bases from V and 2 bases from J, with 13 bases between. Germline-derived CDR1 and CDR2 are SGHRS and YFSETQ. The CDR3 has 14 residues. The CDR3 sequence is CASSTGTSTYEQYF. CDR3 DNA: TGCGCCAGCAGCACAGGGACAAGCACCTACGAGCAGTACTTC. Using reference TRBV5-1 and TRBJ2-7 for the parts outside the CDR3, the full variable domain is KAGVTQTPRYLIKTRGQQVTLSCSPISGHRSVSWYQQTPGQGLQFLFEYFSETQRNKGNFPGRFSGRQFSNSRSEMNVSTLELGDSALYLCASSTGTSTYEQYFGPGTRLTVT.

This clonotype has a count of ten or more. The chain is built from TRBV6-1 and TRBJ2-1; TRBD2 aligns across 11 bases. The V and J ends lost 7 bases and 3 bases, in that order; junction bases with no gene match: 5. Germline loops: CDR1 MNHNS, CDR2 SASEGT. CDR3 size: 15 residues. The CDR3 region is CASNRLAGSYNEQFF. Written as DNA, the CDR3 is TGTGCCAGCAATCGACTAGCGGGAAGCTACAATGAGCAGTTCTTC.

This clonotype was observed many times. V gene TRBV7-8 combines with J gene TRBJ1-4; D remains unclear. The CDR3 spans 12 residues. Germline-derived CDR1 and CDR2 are SGHVS and FQNEAQ. V was shortened by 2 bases and J by 8 bases, with 6 bases between the two germline ends. CDR3 coding DNA: TGTGCCAGCAGCTTATCAACCGAAAAACTGTTTTTT. It yields the protein CASSLSTEKLFF.